The entry below gives a single T cell receptor beta chain sequence along with its context. Sequenced by immunoSEQ multiplex PCR; TCRdb stores in-frame clones only, minus some. The sample has approximately 260,000 clones; about four fifths are singletons. The sample comes from a study of blood T cell repertoires in COVID-19. Study background: Italy, Spain and the United States were the sources of the convalescent and acute COVID-19 samples.

Living in 25 or so US areas, the participants were between roughly 18 and 90 years of age. Two negative PCRs, clearance, or symptom resolution had been documented for recovered Cohort 3 donors. CDR3 length: 15 amino acids. CDR1 and CDR2 from the germline V gene are SGHRS and YFSETQ. Trimming stripped 0 bases from V and 3 bases from J, with 13 bases between. Sequencing input: PBMCs or T cells enriched from blood (not recorded which). This receptor was obtained from a man aged 50 to 59 who had recovered from COVID-19. The chain links TRBV5-1 to TRBJ2-7; the D is unclear. In DNA, the CDR3 is TGCGCCAGCAGCTTGGATATGGCAGTCCTCTACGAGCAGTACTTC. Its protein is CASSLDMAVLYEQYF.